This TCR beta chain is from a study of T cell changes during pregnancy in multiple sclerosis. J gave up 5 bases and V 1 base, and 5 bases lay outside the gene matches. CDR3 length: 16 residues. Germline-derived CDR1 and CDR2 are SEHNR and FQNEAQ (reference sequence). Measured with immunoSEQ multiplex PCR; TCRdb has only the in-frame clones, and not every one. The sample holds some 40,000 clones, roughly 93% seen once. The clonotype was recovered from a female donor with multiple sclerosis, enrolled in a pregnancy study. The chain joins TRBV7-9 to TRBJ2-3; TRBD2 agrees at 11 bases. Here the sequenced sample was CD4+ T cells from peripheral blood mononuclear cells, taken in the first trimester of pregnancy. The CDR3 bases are TGTGCCAGCAGCTTAGGACTAGCGGGGCGGGGAGATACGCAGTATTTT. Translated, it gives CASSLGLAGRGDTQYF. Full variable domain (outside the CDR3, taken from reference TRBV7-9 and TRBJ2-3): DTGVSQNPRHKITKRGQNVTFRCDPISEHNRLYWYRQTLGQGPEFLTYFQNEAQLEKSRLLSDRFSAERPKGSFSTLEIQRTEQGDSAMYLCASSLGLAGRGDTQYFGPGTRLTVL.